This T cell receptor beta chain was recorded in a study of blood T cells in healthy people across ages. Study-wide background: Per two T cells, about one barcoded beta molecule was captured through template switching.

For the second PCR, which ran for roughly 7 to 11 cycles, a sample-barcoded 5' primer and a J-beta primer mix were used. From the 5' RACE reads, TCRdb called clonotypes with MiXCR, one entry per CDR3 protein. Of 650,000 to 800,000 distinct CDR3 sequences in the sample, under 65% were seen once. Each sample yielded at least 7 million isolated PBMCs. The CDR3 length is 16 residues. From germline, CDR1 is SEHNR and CDR2 FQNEAQ (reference sequence). Losses at the gene ends were 0 bases for V and 0 bases for J; bases not matched to a gene: 5. Ten or more counts support this clonotype. The antigen remains undetermined. General study findings and limits: More naive CD4+ cells and higher diversity marked long-lived donors relative to aged donors. Unsorted PBMC material precluded a definitive naive versus antigen-experienced comparison.

The specimen sequenced was blood. The rearrangement links TRBV7-9 to TRBJ2-7; TRBD1 matches 7 bases. The sequence was obtained from a woman aged 80 or over in good health. This CDR3 is CASSLAGQGVSYEQYF. CDR3 coding DNA: TGTGCCAGCAGCTTAGCAGGGCAGGGGGTCTCCTACGAGCAGTACTTC.